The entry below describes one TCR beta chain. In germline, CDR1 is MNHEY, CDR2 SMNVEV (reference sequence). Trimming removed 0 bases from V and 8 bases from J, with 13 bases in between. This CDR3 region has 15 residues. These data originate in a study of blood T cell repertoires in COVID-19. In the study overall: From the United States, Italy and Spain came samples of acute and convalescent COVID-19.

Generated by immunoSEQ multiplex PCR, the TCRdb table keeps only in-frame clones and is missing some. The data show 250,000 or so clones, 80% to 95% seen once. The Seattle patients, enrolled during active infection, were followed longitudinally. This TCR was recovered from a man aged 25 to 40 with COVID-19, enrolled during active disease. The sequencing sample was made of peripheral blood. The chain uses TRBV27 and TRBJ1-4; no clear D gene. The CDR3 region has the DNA TGTGCCAGCAGTTTATCGTACCCCCCCCGGGAAAAACTGTTTTTT. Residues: CASSLSYPPREKLFF.